This T cell receptor (beta chain) was sequenced during a study of T-cell reconstitution after alpha-beta-depleted transplantation in children. Points from the study as a whole: Several hundred rapidly expanded clones from non-depleted graft cells reportedly supplied alpha-beta T cells about two months post-transplant.

Construction of the TCRbeta library involved unique molecular identifiers. TCRdb redid the calling of the PCR reads with MiXCR, one entry per CDR3 protein. Of fewer than 550,000 distinct CDR3 sequences detected, roughly 17% appear once; the ten largest clones hold less than 30%. Turning to this clonotype: Its specificity is not known.

The receptor was derived from a boy under two years old who had a stem cell transplant for Wiskott-Aldrich syndrome, so the T cells may come from the graft donor. The sample in question was PBMCs, mostly from graft donor cells, obtained 360 days after TCRalphabeta/CD19-depleted stem cell transplant.

DNA for the CDR3: TGCAGTGCTTATTTACGCAATGAGCAGTTCTTC. This translates into CSAYLRNEQFF. The chain uses TRBV20-1 and TRBJ2-1; D unclear. CDR1 is DFQATT and CDR2 is SNEGSKA in the germline V gene (reference sequence). The CDR3 is 11 residues long. The germline V and J ends were trimmed by 5 bases and 6 bases, with 8 bases remaining between them.